This passage covers 30 T cell receptor beta chains from one sample sequenced in a study of beta chain features in type 1 diabetes (dated by TCRdb to between 2018 and 2020). Library creation used the immunoSEQ multiplex PCR assay. The entire amount of isolated RNA was reverse transcribed using the High Capacity cDNA Reverse Transcription Kit, so the sequenced TCRB transcripts were expressed ones. Imported from immuneACCESS, the table was reduced by TCRdb to in-frame sequences with V and J called. These copies leave out some clones; in studies compared against another copy, an unresolved V gene accounts for under half, and the cause of the remainder is not known. Recorded for this sample are roughly 240,000 clones; under 70% of them occurred a single time. The ten largest clones take up around 0.05% of the sample. Material for sequencing was naive CD4+ T cells from blood. The meaning of the sample's cell subset or site label: true naive CD4+ T cells. The receptors here all came from a man younger than 45 in good health.

The chain has TRBV20-1 and TRBJ1-2, with a weak D call TRBD1 (5 bases). The CDR3 is 11 amino acids. Germline V gene lookup returns CDR1 DFQATT and CDR2 SNEGSKA (reference sequence). Trimming left V 3 bases short and J 4 bases short, with 6 bases between. CDR3 residues: CSARTAYGYTF. The CDR3 DNA is TGCAGTGCTAGGACAGCCTATGGCTACACCTTC.

CDR3 in DNA: TGTGCCTGGAGTGGCACAGAGACTAATGAAAAACTGTTTTTT. Its translation is CAWSGTETNEKLFF. The J gene is TRBJ1-4, the V gene TRBV30, with unresolved D. V gave up 1 base and J gave up 2 bases, with 8 bases separating them. Germline assignment: CDR1 GTSNPN and CDR2 SVGIG (reference sequence). The CDR3 sequence is 14 residues long.

The chain carries TRBV7-2 and TRBJ2-3; D not certain. This CDR3 contains 12 residues. Germline values: CDR1 SGHTA, CDR2 FQGNSA. With 4 bases removed from V and 9 bases from J, the gap between germline ends came to 11 bases. CDR3 nucleotide sequence: TGTGCCAGCAGCTCAGCACTGGTAACGCAGTATTTT. Its protein product is CASSSALVTQYF.

J is TRBJ1-1 and V is TRBV29-1, with D perhaps TRBD1 (5 bases). Germline lookup yields CDR1 SQVTM and CDR2 ANQGSEA. The CDR3 has 14 residues. The germline V and J ends were trimmed by 5 bases and 1 base, with 14 bases remaining between them. The CDR3 DNA follows: TGCAGCGTTAACGGGGGAACAACGAACACTGAAGCTTTCTTT. Its translation is CSVNGGTTNTEAFF.

The gene calls are TRBV7-2 and TRBJ2-7; TRBD1 matches at 7 bases. Germline CDR1 and CDR2: SGHTA and FQGNSA. Trimming cost V 5 bases and J 3 bases; bases outside gene matches: 7. This CDR3 has 14 residues. The CDR3 DNA follows: TGTGCCAGCAGCCCCGCGACAGGGAACTACGAGCAGTACTTC. Its translation: CASSPATGNYEQYF.

The chain joins TRBV7-2 to TRBJ2-5; D is unclear. The CDR3 loop spans 14 amino acids. Germline lookup yields CDR1 SGHTA and CDR2 FQGNSA. The V gene lost 5 bases and the J gene lost 2 bases, with 12 bases spanning the gap. The CDR3 sequence: CASSPSWQQETQYF. In DNA, the CDR3 is TGTGCCAGCAGCCCCTCGTGGCAGCAAGAGACCCAGTACTTC.

The V gene is TRBV5-1, the J gene TRBJ2-4, with 7 positions matching TRBD1. V lost 4 bases and J lost 0; bases outside the gene matches: 4. The CDR3 covers 15 residues. Per germline, CDR1 SGHRS and CDR2 YFSETQ. The CDR3, as DNA: TGCGCCAGCAGCGCGACAGGGATAGCCAAAAACATTCAGTACTTC. Translating it yields CASSATGIAKNIQYF. The whole variable domain, remainder taken from reference TRBV5-1 and TRBJ2-4, is KAGVTQTPRYLIKTRGQQVTLSCSPISGHRSVSWYQQTPGQGLQFLFEYFSETQRNKGNFPGRFSGRQFSNSRSEMNVSTLELGDSALYLCASSATGIAKNIQYFGAGTRLSVL.

The chain employs TRBV5-4 and TRBJ2-5, with a weak D call TRBD2 (6 bases). This CDR3 comprises 15 residues. The ends were cut back, 0 bases at V and 1 base at J, with 10 bases in the middle. CDR1 and CDR2 (germline): SGHNT, YYREEE (reference sequence). The CDR3 DNA reads TGTGCCAGCAGCTTGGCCGGGACTTCCCAAGAGACCCAGTACTTC. Translated, it gives CASSLAGTSQETQYF.

The CDR3 reads CASSPYTTQYF. Here the CDR3 DNA reads TGTGCCAGCAGCCCCTATACTACGCAGTATTTT. The chain combines TRBV11-2 with TRBJ2-3; D gene unclear. The CDR3 sequence is 11 residues long. Germline V gene lookup returns CDR1 SGHAT and CDR2 FQNNGV. Trimming took 5 bases from V and 8 from J, leaving 8 bases between them.

About this clone itself: The identical CDR3 is also encoded by other nucleotide sequences in the sample. The chain links TRBV30 to TRBJ2-1; D remains unclear. The CDR3 totals 10 residues. Germline CDR1 reads GTSNPN; CDR2 reads SVGIG (reference sequence). Trimming removed 0 bases from V and 7 bases from J, with 1 base in between. CDR3 bases: TGTGCCTGGAGTGTTAATGAGCAGTTCTTC. This sequence encodes CAWSVNEQFF.

This clone was seen more than once but under ten times. The gene calls are TRBV29-1 and TRBJ2-5, with D perhaps assigned TRBD1 or TRBD2 (5 bases each). This CDR3 region has 13 residues. CDR1 is SQVTM and CDR2 is ANQGSEA in the germline V gene. The V end lost 7 bases, the J end lost 5 bases, and 17 bases lay between the germline ends. The CDR3 nucleotides are TGCAGCGCTAGACCCCGGGGCGCGGAGACCCAGTACTTC. Amino acids: CSARPRGAETQYF.

This clone was detected once. The chain carries TRBV30 and TRBJ1-1, with D perhaps TRBD1 (5 bases). From germline, CDR1 is GTSNPN and CDR2 SVGIG (reference sequence). This CDR3 contains 12 residues. Trimming removed 5 bases from V and 5 bases from J, with 12 bases in between. CDR3 loop: CAWAEGRTEAFF. The CDR3 DNA follows: TGTGCCTGGGCGGAGGGGAGGACTGAAGCTTTCTTT. Drawing the rest from reference TRBV30 and TRBJ1-1, the complete variable domain is SQTIHQWPATLVQPVGSPLSLECTVEGTSNPNLYWYRQAAGRGLQLLFYSVGIGQISSEVPQNLSASRPQDRQFILSSKKLLLSDSGFYLCAWAEGRTEAFFGQGTRLTVV.

The chain couples TRBV29-1 to TRBJ2-5; 7 nucleotides align to TRBD1. V dropped 4 bases and J dropped 4; count of bases not matched to a gene: 0. Germline CDR1 reads SQVTM; CDR2 reads ANQGSEA. The CDR3 spans 11 residues. CDR3 region: CSVGDRETQYF. CDR3 nucleotides: TGCAGCGTTGGGGACAGAGAGACCCAGTACTTC.

The V gene is TRBV7-9, the J gene TRBJ2-1; TRBD1 agrees at 8 bases. J gave up 7 bases and V 5 bases, and 7 bases lay outside the gene matches. This CDR3 region has 14 residues. Germline assignment: CDR1 SEHNR and CDR2 FQNEAQ (reference sequence). The CDR3 is CASSLGTGGNEQFF. The CDR3 DNA sequence: TGTGCCAGCAGCCTTGGCACAGGGGGTAATGAGCAGTTCTTC.

The V gene is TRBV11-2, the J gene TRBJ2-3, with 12 bases that match TRBD1. V was pared by 2 bases and J by 4 bases, with 4 bases of the junction left unmatched. CDR3 length: 16 residues. The germline V gene encodes CDR1 SGHAT and CDR2 FQNNGV. Here the CDR3 DNA reads TGTGCCAGCAGCTTATCCAGGGACAGGGGGCCAGATACGCAGTATTTT. Translated, it gives CASSLSRDRGPDTQYF.

This clone was observed once. The rearrangement links TRBV2 to TRBJ2-5; D may be TRBD1 (6 bases). Trimming stripped 4 bases from V and 4 bases from J, with 19 bases between. The CDR3 is 16 residues long. The V gene's germline CDR1 is SNHLY and CDR2 FYNNEI. DNA of the CDR3: TGTGCCAGCAGTGTGGAACAGGGAAAAGGAGGAGAGACCCAGTACTTC. It yields the protein CASSVEQGKGGETQYF.

The chain couples TRBV4-1 to TRBJ1-4, with D uncertain. The CDR3 consists of 13 residues. V was trimmed by 1 base and J by 8 bases, leaving 8 bases between them. CDR1 and CDR2 (germline): MGHRA, YSYEKL. CDR3 DNA: TGCGCCAGCAGCCAAGTTAGAGGCGAAAAACTGTTTTTT. Encoded protein: CASSQVRGEKLFF.

This clone has only one observation. The chain carries TRBV30 and TRBJ2-7; D remains unclear. In germline, CDR1 is GTSNPN, CDR2 SVGIG (reference sequence). CDR3 size: 15 residues. Trimming took off 2 bases at V and 7 bases at J, with 21 bases between the two ends. The CDR3 is CAWSSPGLLEWEQYF. CDR3 sequence (DNA): TGTGCCTGGAGTTCCCCCGGCCTCCTAGAATGGGAGCAGTACTTC.

V and J are TRBV19 and TRBJ2-2; no reliable D call. This CDR3 has 14 residues. The germline gives CDR1 LNHDA, CDR2 SQIVND (reference sequence). Between the trimmed V and J ends, which lost 2 bases and 4 bases, there was a span of 8 bases. The CDR3 is CASSIRSTTGELFF. CDR3 DNA: TGTGCCAGTAGTATACGCAGCACCACCGGGGAGCTGTTTTTT. The full variable domain, its missing parts supplied by reference TRBV19 and TRBJ2-2, is DGGITQSPKYLFRKEGQNVTLSCEQNLNHDAMYWYRQDPGQGLRLIYYSQIVNDFQKGDIAEGYSVSREKKESFPLTVTSAQKNPTAFYLCASSIRSTTGELFFGEGSRLTVL.

This clone was seen only a few times. J is TRBJ2-5 and V is TRBV6-6, with 9 nucleotides matching TRBD2. CDR1 MNHNY and CDR2 SVGAGI come from the germline V gene (reference sequence). The CDR3 is 14 residues long. With 2 bases clipped from V and 4 bases from J, the junction kept 2 bases outside the gene matches. CDR3 region: CASSYAGGRETQYF. The CDR3 nucleotides are TGTGCCAGCAGTTACGCGGGAGGGAGAGAGACCCAGTACTTC.

To note about this clone: Other DNA sequences in the sample encode the same CDR3. This chain links TRBV5-1 with TRBJ2-3; no clear D. Germline CDR1 reads SGHRS; CDR2 reads YFSETQ. Trimming left V 0 bases short and J 6 bases short, with 2 bases between. CDR3 length: 11 residues. The CDR3 reads CASSLGDTQYF. The CDR3 coding sequence is TGCGCCAGCAGCTTGGGCGATACGCAGTATTTT.

The genes are TRBV5-6 and TRBJ1-1; TRBD1 is a possible D gene (5 bases). Germline V gene lookup returns CDR1 SGHDT and CDR2 YYEEEE. V was pared by 3 bases and J by 3 bases, with 9 bases between. This CDR3 region has 13 residues. The CDR3 protein is CASSSDRDTEAFF. In DNA, the CDR3 is TGTGCCAGCAGCTCCGACAGAGACACTGAAGCTTTCTTT.

The table lists this clone with a count of one. The chain is built from TRBV29-1 and TRBJ2-1, with 9 bases identical to TRBD2. Germline CDR1 and CDR2: SQVTM and ANQGSEA. V trimming: 3 bases; J trimming: 2 bases; junction bases outside the gene matches: 11. The CDR3 contains 17 residues. The CDR3 nucleotides read TGCAGCGTTGAGACTAGCGGTAAGAATCTACCCTACAATGAGCAGTTCTTC. This translates into CSVETSGKNLPYNEQFF.

The chain joins TRBV30 to TRBJ2-3, with 8 bases aligning to TRBD2. In germline, CDR1 is GTSNPN, CDR2 SVGIG (reference sequence). J gave up 4 bases and V 3 bases, and 12 bases lay outside the gene matches. There are 16 residues in the CDR3. The CDR3 region has the DNA TGTGCCTGGAGCAGAGAGGGCGGGAGGATAGCAGATACGCAGTATTTT. Translating it yields CAWSREGGRIADTQYF.

This clone has only a few counts. The chain employs TRBV18 and TRBJ2-7; 8 bases are shared with TRBD1. CDR1 KGHSH and CDR2 LQKENI come from the germline V gene. The CDR3 extends over 16 amino acids. Unmatched junction bases numbered 10, after V lost 2 bases and J lost 4 bases. The CDR3 is CASSPEGQGARYEQYF. The CDR3 DNA sequence: TGTGCCAGCTCACCAGAAGGGCAGGGGGCGCGGTACGAGCAGTACTTC.

The CDR3 DNA follows: TGTGCCAGCAGTTCCATAGCGACTAGCGGGAGTATCTTCCATGAGCAGTTCTTC. Translation gives CASSSIATSGSIFHEQFF. The V call is TRBV7-9, the J call TRBJ2-1; TRBD2 aligns across 12 bases. After removal of 6 bases from V and 8 bases from J, the junction contained 17 bases not matched to a gene. The CDR3 consists of 18 residues. CDR1 and CDR2 from the germline V gene are SEHNR and FQNEAQ (reference sequence). The full variable domain, rest sourced from reference TRBV7-9 and TRBJ2-1, is DTGVSQNPRHKITKRGQNVTFRCDPISEHNRLYWYRQTLGQGPEFLTYFQNEAQLEKSRLLSDRFSAERPKGSFSTLEIQRTEQGDSAMYLCASSSIATSGSIFHEQFFGPGTRLTVL.

The genes are TRBV4-3 and TRBJ2-4, with a possible D match to TRBD2 (6 bases). V was clipped by 0 bases and J by 4 bases, with 13 bases between them. Germline CDR1 LGHNA, CDR2 YSLEER. CDR3 size: 16 residues. The CDR3 DNA is TGCGCCAGCAGCCAAGATTCGGGAGCGAGAAAAAACATTCAGTACTTC. This codes for CASSQDSGARKNIQYF.

The V and J genes are TRBV18 and TRBJ1-1, with D possibly matching TRBD1 (6 bases). Germline V CDR1 and CDR2: KGHSH, LQKENI. The V end was cut by 6 bases, the J end by 4 bases, with 12 bases between. CDR3 length: 13 amino acids. Here the CDR3 DNA reads TGTGCCAGCTCGGGGACATTCGGCACTGAAGCTTTCTTT. Protein: CASSGTFGTEAFF. The whole variable domain, filled in from reference TRBV18 and TRBJ1-1, reads NAGVMQNPRHLVRRRGQEARLRCSPMKGHSHVYWYRQLPEEGLKFMVYLQKENIIDESGMPKERFSAEFPKEGPSILRIQQVVRGDSAAYFCASSGTFGTEAFFGQGTRLTVV.

This clone has only one observation. The chain links TRBV7-7 to TRBJ2-3; possible D gene TRBD2, 5 bases. CDR1 SSHAT and CDR2 FNYEAQ come from the germline V gene (reference sequence). The CDR3 length is 15 residues. V lost 1 base, J lost 0 bases, and 8 bases lay in between. The CDR3: CASSLDLASTDTQYF. DNA of the CDR3: TGTGCCAGCAGCTTAGACCTAGCTAGCACAGATACGCAGTATTTT.

This chain uses TRBV30 with TRBJ2-1; 8 bases are shared with TRBD1. Germline CDR1 and CDR2: GTSNPN and SVGIG (reference sequence). The length of the CDR3 is 15 residues. The trim removed 0 bases at V and 9 bases at J, leaving 10 bases unmatched. CDR3 sequence reads: CAWSVRPQGAGEQFF. The CDR3 bases are TGTGCCTGGAGTGTACGACCGCAGGGGGCAGGTGAGCAGTTCTTC.